Given below is one T cell receptor (beta chain) in context. Its antigen is undetermined. The entry originates in a study of CD4 T cells in relation to SARS-CoV-2 and coronaviruses. Study at large: PBMCs were cultured with antigen for roughly nine days before TCR beta sequencing. Of the patients, roughly eight were male, a few female, two Hispanic. Whole-study results and caveats: Crossreactive clones expanded significantly less to SARS-CoV-2 than monoreactive clones.

Naive or memory CD4+ cells were cultured 1:1 with T cell-depleted PBMCs plus CEF. V lost 1 base, J lost 0 bases, and 8 bases lay in between. Germline lookup yields CDR1 SGHDT and CDR2 YYEEEE. The CDR3 is made up of 16 amino acids. The method was immunoSEQ multiplex PCR; TCRdb's version includes in-frame clones alone and lacks a portion of them. The sample consists of about 39,000 clones, 77% of them appearing once. Sequenced input: memory CD4+ T cells from PBMCs, cultured in vitro. The rearrangement links TRBV5-6 to TRBJ1-6; perhaps TRBD1 as D (5 bases). This clonotype was obtained from an adult with COVID-19. For the CDR3, the DNA is TGTGCCAGCAGCTTGTACAGGAGCTCCTATAATTCACCCCTCCACTTT. As protein: CASSLYRSSYNSPLHF.